This T cell receptor beta chain was sequenced during a study of blood T cell repertoires in COVID-19. Deletions cut 4 bases from V and 6 bases from J, with 5 bases between. CDR3 length: 11 residues. Germline assignment: CDR1 MNHEY and CDR2 SVGAGI. Original analysis: Amplifying reference gene primers gave estimates of nucleated cell counts. TCRdb's copy holds only in-frame clones and misses some; the assay was immunoSEQ multiplex PCR. From that table come the V and J calls and clone size; the DNA was used to work out D and trimming. The table shows about 37,000 clones, with roughly 88% occurring only once.

Sequenced sample: peripheral blood. This clonotype originated in a human donor in a cohort sampled during active COVID-19. The V call is TRBV6-5, the J call TRBJ2-3; no firm D call. CDR3 DNA sequence: TGTGCCAGCAGTTCTTCCGATACGCAGTATTTT. Translation: CASSSSDTQYF.